Sequencing of this TCR beta chain was carried out in a study of CD8 T cells in ankylosing spondylitis. Quantitative 5'-RACE was performed with molecular barcodes, and it yielded the TCR beta libraries. TCRdb itself ran the 5' RACE reads through MiXCR, one entry per CDR3 protein. The sample has under 450,000 distinct CDR3 sequences, more than 15% seen once; the top ten hold 0.95% to 1.1%. With 5 bases clipped from V and 2 bases from J, the junction kept 1 base outside the gene matches. Germline CDR1 SNHLY, CDR2 FYNNEI. The CDR3 is 14 amino acids. Worth noting for this clonotype: Its antigen is as yet unknown.

Regarding the study as a whole: Reactive arthritis synovial fluid and blood previously showed some of these motif variants. Apparently characteristic of ankylosing spondylitis blood was a TCR beta motif (about 8 highly homologous variants). Clones that were linked to disease were CD8+ and were relatively rare in peripheral blood. The study looked at matched synovial fluid samples from ankylosing spondylitis patients. Disease-linked clones were reported to be significantly enriched there.

This TCR was sampled from a male donor with ankylosing spondylitis. Sequencing was performed on blood, either unsorted or a sorted T cell fraction (not recorded which). The rearrangement uses TRBV2 and TRBJ2-5; 11 bases line up with TRBD2. CDR3: CASSRLAGQETQYF. The CDR3 DNA follows: TGTGCCAGCAGTCGACTAGCGGGACAAGAGACCCAGTACTTC.